This T cell receptor (beta chain) was profiled in a study of blood T cell repertoires in COVID-19. About the research overall: T cells, B-cell-depleted T cells, or PBMCs supplied cDNA or gDNA.

Original data processing: From reference gene primer amplification, estimates of nucleated cell counts were derived. Clones were read by immunoSEQ multiplex PCR, and TCRdb kept only the in-frame ones, dropping some. V and J calls plus clone size are reproduced from that table; the DNA served to infer D and trimming. This sample carries 2,500 to 3,500 clones, roughly 93% of them seen once, and the ten largest clones take about 1.5%. CDR3 size: 16 residues. Germline-derived CDR1 and CDR2 are LNHDA and SQIVND (reference sequence). V trimming: 4 bases; J trimming: 4 bases; junction bases outside the gene matches: 7.

V usage is TRBV19 and J usage is TRBJ1-5; TRBD1 matches 10 bases. The specimen sequenced was peripheral blood. This sequence originates from a human donor in a cohort sampled during active COVID-19. The CDR3 here is CASSTIMGQGNQPQHF. CDR3 in DNA: TGTGCCAGTAGTACGATCATGGGACAGGGGAATCAGCCCCAGCATTTT.